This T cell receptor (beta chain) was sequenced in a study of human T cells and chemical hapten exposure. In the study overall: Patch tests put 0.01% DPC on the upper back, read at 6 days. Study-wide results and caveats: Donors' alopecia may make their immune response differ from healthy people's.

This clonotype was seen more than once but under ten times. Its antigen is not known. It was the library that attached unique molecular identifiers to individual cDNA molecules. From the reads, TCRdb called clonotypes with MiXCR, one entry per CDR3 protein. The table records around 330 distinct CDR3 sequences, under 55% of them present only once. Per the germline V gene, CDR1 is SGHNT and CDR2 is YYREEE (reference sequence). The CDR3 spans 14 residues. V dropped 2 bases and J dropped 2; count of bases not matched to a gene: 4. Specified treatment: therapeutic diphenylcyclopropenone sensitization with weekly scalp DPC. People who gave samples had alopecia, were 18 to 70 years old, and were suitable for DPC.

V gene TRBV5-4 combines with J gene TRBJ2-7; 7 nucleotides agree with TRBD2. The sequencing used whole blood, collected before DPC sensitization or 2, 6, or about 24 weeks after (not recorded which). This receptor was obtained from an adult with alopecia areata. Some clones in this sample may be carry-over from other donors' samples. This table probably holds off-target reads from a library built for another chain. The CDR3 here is CASSFGTKTYEQYF. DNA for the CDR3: TGTGCCAGCAGCTTCGGGACTAAGACCTACGAGCAGTACTTC.